A selection of T cell receptor beta chains follows, all from one sample in a study of CD8 T cells in Susac syndrome. TCRdb processed the immunoSEQ multiplex PCR reads anew with MiXCR; each CDR3 protein has one entry. The sample consists of about 110,000 distinct CDR3 sequences, roughly 95% of them appearing once. Sequenced: CD4+ T cells from PBMCs. These receptor sequences come from a human donor in good health. Both conserved end residues are part of each CDR3. The order of the fields is V gene, D gene, J gene, clone size, CDR3 DNA, CDR3 protein. D genes are given only for firm matches. Some rows mark clone size as missing; the rest say once, few, many or name a class of expanded clone.

v_gene: TRBV27; d_gene: NA; j_gene: TRBJ2-5; abundance: NA; CDR3nt: TGTGCCAGCAGGGTCCCGGGGGAAGAGACCCAGTACTTC; CDR3aa: CASRVPGEETQYF
v_gene: TRBV6-2/TRBV6-3; d_gene: NA; j_gene: TRBJ1-2; abundance: once; CDR3nt: TGTGCCAGCAGTCCCCGGGAGCGACGGGGCTATGGCTACACCTTC; CDR3aa: CASSPRERRGYGYTF
v_gene: TRBV7-2; d_gene: NA; j_gene: TRBJ2-1; abundance: NA; CDR3nt: TGTGCCAGCAGCCCCGCGGCGGGGTCCTACAATGAGCAGTTCTTC; CDR3aa: CASSPAAGSYNEQFF
v_gene: TRBV5-1; d_gene: NA; j_gene: TRBJ1-2; abundance: NA; CDR3nt: TGCGCCAGCAGCTCCTACGGGACGGACCATGGCTACACCTTC; CDR3aa: CASSSYGTDHGYTF
v_gene: TRBV29-1; d_gene: TRBD1; j_gene: TRBJ2-4; abundance: NA; CDR3nt: TGCAGCGTTCCCGGGACAGGGGAACCAGCCAAAAACATTCAGTACTTC; CDR3aa: CSVPGTGEPAKNIQYF
v_gene: TRBV7-9; d_gene: NA; j_gene: TRBJ2-7; abundance: NA; CDR3nt: TGTGCCAGCAGCTTAGCTCAGGCCTCCTACGAGCAGTACTTC; CDR3aa: CASSLAQASYEQYF
v_gene: TRBV5-6; d_gene: TRBD2; j_gene: TRBJ2-7; abundance: NA; CDR3nt: TGTGCCAGCAGCTTGGGGGAGGGGGAGCAGTACTTC; CDR3aa: CASSLGEGEQYF
v_gene: TRBV28; d_gene: TRBD1; j_gene: TRBJ1-2; abundance: NA; CDR3nt: TGTGCCAGCAGTTCCCCCGGACAGGGGGCTATGGATGGCTACACCTTC; CDR3aa: CASSSPGQGAMDGYTF
v_gene: TRBV3-1; d_gene: TRBD1; j_gene: TRBJ2-5; abundance: NA; CDR3nt: TGTGCCAGCAGACCGGGACAGAAACAAGAGACCCAGTACTTC; CDR3aa: CASRPGQKQETQYF
v_gene: TRBV7-3; d_gene: NA; j_gene: TRBJ1-1; abundance: NA; CDR3nt: TGTGCCAGCAGCTTCAAGGTAACTGAAGCTTTCTTT; CDR3aa: CASSFKVTEAFF
v_gene: TRBV28; d_gene: NA; j_gene: TRBJ2-7; abundance: NA; CDR3nt: TGTGCCAGCAGTCTCTACTCCCCTACAGGGCTTGGCGAGCAGTACTTC; CDR3aa: CASSLYSPTGLGEQYF
v_gene: TRBV27; d_gene: TRBD1; j_gene: TRBJ2-5; abundance: NA; CDR3nt: TGTGCCAGCAGTAGGGGAGACAGGGGGGAAGAGACCCAGTACTTC; CDR3aa: CASSRGDRGEETQYF
v_gene: TRBV6-2/TRBV6-3; d_gene: TRBD2; j_gene: TRBJ2-3; abundance: NA; CDR3nt: TGTGCCAGCAGACGCGCTCTCGGCGGGAGATACACAGATACGCAGTATTTT; CDR3aa: CASRRALGGRYTDTQYF
v_gene: TRBV19; d_gene: NA; j_gene: TRBJ2-2; abundance: NA; CDR3nt: TGTGCCAGTAGGGGCAGAAACACCGGGGAGCTGTTTTTT; CDR3aa: CASRGRNTGELFF
v_gene: TRBV7-2; d_gene: TRBD1; j_gene: TRBJ1-4; abundance: NA; CDR3nt: TGTGCCAGCAGCTCGCAGGGGGTCGGTGAAAAACTGTTTTTT; CDR3aa: CASSSQGVGEKLFF
v_gene: TRBV29-1; d_gene: NA; j_gene: TRBJ2-7; abundance: once; CDR3nt: TGCAGCGGGACACAATCCTACGAGCAGTACTTC; CDR3aa: CSGTQSYEQYF
v_gene: TRBV5-1; d_gene: NA; j_gene: TRBJ1-1; abundance: NA; CDR3nt: TGCGCCAGCAGCCCGGACGGGACAACGAACACTGAAGCTTTCTTT; CDR3aa: CASSPDGTTNTEAFF
v_gene: TRBV3-1; d_gene: NA; j_gene: TRBJ2-1; abundance: NA; CDR3nt: TGTGCCAGCAGCCAAGGAAGGCAGGGTTGGAATGAGCAGTTCTTC; CDR3aa: CASSQGRQGWNEQFF
v_gene: TRBV19; d_gene: NA; j_gene: TRBJ2-6; abundance: NA; CDR3nt: TGTGCCAGTAGTAAGGGATCCGGGGCCAACGTCCTGACTTTC; CDR3aa: CASSKGSGANVLTF
v_gene: TRBV11-3; d_gene: NA; j_gene: TRBJ2-3; abundance: NA; CDR3nt: TGTGCCAGCAGCTTATCGGGGGCAGATACGCAGTATTTT; CDR3aa: CASSLSGADTQYF
v_gene: TRBV29-1; d_gene: NA; j_gene: TRBJ1-1; abundance: NA; CDR3nt: TGCAGCGTCTCAACTGCGGACAGTCCCACTGAAGCTTTCTTT; CDR3aa: CSVSTADSPTEAFF
v_gene: TRBV5-1; d_gene: NA; j_gene: TRBJ1-4; abundance: NA; CDR3nt: TGCGCCAGCAGCACCGGGACAATGCGTAATGAAAAACTGTTTTTT; CDR3aa: CASSTGTMRNEKLFF
v_gene: TRBV9; d_gene: NA; j_gene: TRBJ2-7; abundance: NA; CDR3nt: TGTGCCAGCAGCCTCCGACACAGTCCCAGGGATAGCGAGCAGTACTTC; CDR3aa: CASSLRHSPRDSEQYF
v_gene: TRBV3-1; d_gene: TRBD1; j_gene: TRBJ1-2; abundance: NA; CDR3nt: TGTGCCAGCAGCGCCCGGGACAGCCGACTCTATGGCTACACCTTC; CDR3aa: CASSARDSRLYGYTF
v_gene: TRBV20-1; d_gene: NA; j_gene: TRBJ2-7; abundance: NA; CDR3nt: TGCAGTGCACAGACCGCTCTCTCCTACGAGCAGTACTTC; CDR3aa: CSAQTALSYEQYF
v_gene: TRBV29-1; d_gene: TRBD1; j_gene: TRBJ1-2; abundance: NA; CDR3nt: TGCAGCGTTGACAGGGGGCAGAGCTATGGCTACACCTTC; CDR3aa: CSVDRGQSYGYTF
v_gene: TRBV9; d_gene: NA; j_gene: TRBJ2-5; abundance: NA; CDR3nt: TGTGCCAGCAGCGTAGGGTTATCTGAGACCCAGTACTTC; CDR3aa: CASSVGLSETQYF
v_gene: TRBV2; d_gene: NA; j_gene: TRBJ2-3; abundance: NA; CDR3nt: TGTGCCAGCATAATAAGCGCGTTAAGCACAGATACGCAGTATTTT; CDR3aa: CASIISALSTDTQYF
v_gene: TRBV9; d_gene: NA; j_gene: TRBJ1-4; abundance: once; CDR3nt: TGTGCCAGCAGCCCAGAAGTGGGCGGTGAGAGTGAAAAACTGTTTTTT; CDR3aa: CASSPEVGGESEKLFF
v_gene: TRBV18; d_gene: NA; j_gene: TRBJ2-5; abundance: NA; CDR3nt: TGTGCCAGCTCACCTCAGGGTAAAGAGACCCAGTACTTC; CDR3aa: CASSPQGKETQYF
v_gene: TRBV12-3/TRBV12-4; d_gene: TRBD2; j_gene: TRBJ2-3; abundance: NA; CDR3nt: TGTGCCAGCATCCCGCTAGCGGGCGTTTCAGATACGCAGTATTTT; CDR3aa: CASIPLAGVSDTQYF
v_gene: TRBV4-1; d_gene: NA; j_gene: TRBJ1-5; abundance: NA; CDR3nt: TGCGCCAGCAGCCAAGATCGTGGGTTATCTCAGCCCCAGCATTTT; CDR3aa: CASSQDRGLSQPQHF
v_gene: TRBV2; d_gene: NA; j_gene: TRBJ2-1; abundance: NA; CDR3nt: TGTGCCAGCAGTTTAGACACCAACAATGAGCAGTTCTTC; CDR3aa: CASSLDTNNEQFF
v_gene: TRBV30; d_gene: NA; j_gene: TRBJ1-1; abundance: NA; CDR3nt: TGTGCCTGGAGAGGGCCCCCCTACGAGCGGGCTTTCTTT; CDR3aa: CAWRGPPYERAFF
v_gene: TRBV28; d_gene: NA; j_gene: TRBJ1-1; abundance: NA; CDR3nt: TGTGCCAGCAGTTTATACGGAAGGATACATTTGAGGAACACTGAAGCTTTCTTT; CDR3aa: CASSLYGRIHLRNTEAFF
v_gene: TRBV24-1; d_gene: NA; j_gene: TRBJ1-4; abundance: NA; CDR3nt: TGTGCCACCAGTGACGCGGGGGCTCGGGAAAAACTGTTTTTT; CDR3aa: CATSDAGAREKLFF
v_gene: TRBV3-1; d_gene: NA; j_gene: TRBJ2-3; abundance: NA; CDR3nt: TGTGCCAGCAGCCATGGCCGAACAAAAATGCCAACAGATACGCAGTATTTT; CDR3aa: CASSHGRTKMPTDTQYF
v_gene: TRBV30; d_gene: NA; j_gene: TRBJ2-1; abundance: NA; CDR3nt: TGTGCCTGGACTTCGGACAGTAGTTACAATGAGCAGTTCTTC; CDR3aa: CAWTSDSSYNEQFF
v_gene: TRBV5-1; d_gene: NA; j_gene: TRBJ1-2; abundance: NA; CDR3nt: TGCGCCAGCAGCTTGACGGGACTCTATGGCTACACCTTC; CDR3aa: CASSLTGLYGYTF
v_gene: TRBV27; d_gene: TRBD1; j_gene: TRBJ1-5; abundance: NA; CDR3nt: TGTGCCAGCAGTTTTTTTCCGCGGGACAGGGGCAATCAGCCCCAGCATTTT; CDR3aa: CASSFFPRDRGNQPQHF
v_gene: TRBV3-1; d_gene: NA; j_gene: TRBJ1-3; abundance: NA; CDR3nt: TGTGCCAGCAGCCATGGACCTGGAAACACCATATATTTT; CDR3aa: CASSHGPGNTIYF
v_gene: TRBV5-1; d_gene: NA; j_gene: TRBJ2-7; abundance: NA; CDR3nt: TGCGCCAGCAGCAAACAGTGGGCGGGCGCCTACGAGCAGTACTTC; CDR3aa: CASSKQWAGAYEQYF